A single sample is the source of the 24 T cell receptor beta chains below, sequenced in a study of shared clonotypes between healthy human individuals. Measured with immunoSEQ multiplex PCR; TCRdb has only the in-frame clones, and not every one. This table holds around 1.1 million clones, 75% to 85% found once. Sample: memory CD4+ T cells from PBMCs. Regarding subset: CD45RA-negative fraction. These receptors came from a man aged 18 to 29 in good health. Some clones in this sample may be carry-over from other donors' samples.

This clone was detected only a few times. The V and J genes are TRBV7-9 and TRBJ1-2; D is ambiguous. V shed 2 bases and J shed 4 bases, with 8 bases lying between them. Germline CDR1 reads SEHNR; CDR2 reads FQNEAQ (reference sequence). The CDR3 covers 13 residues. CDR3 DNA: TGTGCCAGCAGCTTACAGTCTAGCTATGGCTACACCTTC. This sequence encodes CASSLQSSYGYTF.

The chain uses TRBV7-7 and TRBJ2-5; 11 bases agree with TRBD2. This CDR3 is 18 amino acids long. Germline V CDR1 and CDR2: SSHAT, FNYEAQ (reference sequence). V was pared by 5 bases and J by 3 bases, with 14 bases of the junction left unmatched. The CDR3: CASSEGLAGASRKETQYF. CDR3 DNA: TGTGCCAGCAGCGAAGGACTAGCGGGCGCGAGCCGGAAAGAGACCCAGTACTTC.

Worth noting for this clone: This sequence may be a read error, since a much larger clone differs from it by one base. The V and J genes are TRBV2 and TRBJ2-5; 9 bases agree with TRBD1. The CDR3 spans 13 residues. The germline CDR1 and CDR2 sequences are SNHLY and FYNNEI. The junction had 2 bases not matched to a gene; V was cut back by 5 bases and J by 4 bases. Here the CDR3 DNA reads TGTGCCAGCAGTAGACAGGGGGGAGAGACCCAGTACTTC. Translating gives CASSRQGGETQYF.

The chain carries TRBV25-1 and TRBJ2-4; D is unresolved. This CDR3 contains 14 residues. The germline V gene has CDR1 MGHDK and CDR2 SYGVNS. The V gene lost 3 bases and the J gene lost 7 bases, with 13 bases spanning the gap. The CDR3 is CASSDIRGRNIQYF. DNA for the CDR3: TGTGCCAGCAGTGATATTCGTGGAAGGAACATTCAGTACTTC.

This clone was detected once. The CDR3 bases are TGTGCCAGCCTGGCAAGAGGGTTTGTCACAGATACGCAGTATTTT. Amino acid sequence: CASLARGFVTDTQYF. The gene calls are TRBV7-9 and TRBJ2-3, with D possibly TRBD2 on 5 matching bases. Germline values: CDR1 SEHNR, CDR2 FQNEAQ (reference sequence). This CDR3 is built from 15 residues. Trimming stripped 8 bases from V and 2 bases from J, with 17 bases between.

About this clone: The junction does not match germline at one end; this may be a read error. V gene TRBV6-6 combines with J gene TRBJ2-7; D is perhaps TRBD2 (5 bases). This CDR3 is built from 14 residues. Germline V gives CDR1 MNHNY, CDR2 SVGAGI (reference sequence). The CDR3 region has the DNA TGTGCCAGCAGTGCACCGGGATCTTCCTCCGAGCAGTACTTC. Translated: CASSAPGSSSEQYF.

The genes are TRBV9 and TRBJ2-2, with TRBD1 as a possible D gene (5 bases). The CDR3 covers 14 residues. Trimming removed 4 bases at V and 4 bases at J, with 11 bases between. In germline, CDR1 is SGDLS, CDR2 YYNGEE. The CDR3: CASSRQRRTGELFF. In DNA, the CDR3 is TGTGCCAGCAGCAGACAGCGCCGCACCGGGGAGCTGTTTTTT.

V is TRBV6-1 and J is TRBJ2-5; 9 positions agree with TRBD2. CDR1 is MNHNS, CDR2 SASEGT, per germline. The CDR3 covers 16 residues. V was pared by 0 bases and J by 5 bases, with 7 bases of the junction left unmatched. CDR3 nucleotide sequence: TGTGCCAGCAGTGAAGCGAGGATAGCGGGAGTGGAGACCCAGTACTTC. This gives the protein CASSEARIAGVETQYF.

This clone has only a few counts. The V and J genes are TRBV4-3 and TRBJ1-1; D uncertain. CDR1 and CDR2 from the germline V gene are LGHNA and YSLEER. Trimming shortened V by 5 bases and J by 1 base, and 5 bases separated the two germline ends. The CDR3 loop spans 12 amino acids. The DNA for the CDR3 is TGCGCCAGCAGCAATCCGAACACTGAAGCTTTCTTT. Its protein product is CASSNPNTEAFF.

This clone came up many times. Within the sample, other DNA sequences also encode this same CDR3. V gene TRBV18 combines with J gene TRBJ2-3; D is ambiguous. V was cut by 3 bases and J by 1 base, with 5 bases left in between. Per the germline V gene, CDR1 is KGHSH and CDR2 is LQKENI. The CDR3 has 13 amino acids. The CDR3 spells CASSPGGTDTQYF. CDR3 sequence (DNA): TGTGCCAGCTCACCCGGAGGCACAGATACGCAGTATTTT.

V gene TRBV5-4 combines with J gene TRBJ2-2, with 8 bases lining up with TRBD2. The junction had 11 bases not matched to a gene; V was cut back by 0 bases and J by 4 bases. Germline values: CDR1 SGHNT, CDR2 YYREEE (reference sequence). The CDR3 contains 18 residues. The CDR3 is CASSLGGPAGVGTGELFF. The CDR3 DNA sequence: TGTGCCAGCAGCTTGGGCGGTCCAGCGGGAGTAGGCACCGGGGAGCTGTTTTTT.

In DNA form, the CDR3 reads TGTGCCAGCAGCTCCACGGCGACTTCGTCCCCAGAGCAGTTCTTC. It translates to CASSSTATSSPEQFF. The chain combines TRBV7-3 with TRBJ2-1; D is unclear. Germline V gene data show CDR1 as SGHTA and CDR2 as FQGTGA. The CDR3 sequence is 15 residues long. Trimming pared 4 bases from V and 10 bases from J, leaving 20 bases between.

The chain recombines TRBV12-5 with TRBJ1-2; D perhaps matches TRBD1 (5 bases). The CDR3 runs to 16 residues. The V end lost 1 base, the J end lost 5 bases, and 17 bases lay between the germline ends. CDR1 is LGHNT and CDR2 is FRNRAP in the germline V gene. The CDR3 DNA reads as TGTGCTAGTGGTTTGGACGGGCAGGGACGGCGGTATGGCTACACCTTC. Translation: CASGLDGQGRRYGYTF.

In this sample, this clone turned up a few times. The rearrangement joins TRBV5-1 to TRBJ2-3; 7 bases are a match to TRBD2. V shed 2 bases, J shed 2 bases, and the junction held 5 bases outside the gene matches. CDR3 length equals 15 residues. Germline V gene lookup returns CDR1 SGHRS and CDR2 YFSETQ. The CDR3 here is CASSLAGLYTDTQYF. CDR3 in DNA: TGCGCCAGCAGCTTAGCGGGACTCTACACAGATACGCAGTATTTT. Complete variable domain (other parts from reference TRBV5-1 and TRBJ2-3): KAGVTQTPRYLIKTRGQQVTLSCSPISGHRSVSWYQQTPGQGLQFLFEYFSETQRNKGNFPGRFSGRQFSNSRSEMNVSTLELGDSALYLCASSLAGLYTDTQYFGPGTRLTVL.

The rearrangement uses TRBV9 and TRBJ2-1; D might be TRBD2 (6 bases). This CDR3 comprises 15 residues. With 1 base removed from V and 8 bases from J, the gap between germline ends came to 16 bases. Germline CDR1 is SGDLS and CDR2 is YYNGEE. This CDR3 is CASSVSLQGGDEQFF. CDR3 nucleotide sequence: TGTGCCAGCAGCGTAAGTCTTCAGGGAGGCGATGAGCAGTTCTTC.

This chain connects TRBV30 to TRBJ2-5; D is unresolved. Germline-derived CDR1 and CDR2 are GTSNPN and SVGIG (reference sequence). V gave up 2 bases and J gave up 5 bases, with 6 bases separating them. The CDR3 runs to 11 residues. The CDR3 loop reads CAWSQKETQYF. The CDR3 DNA sequence: TGTGCCTGGAGTCAAAAGGAGACCCAGTACTTC.

V is TRBV11-2 and J is TRBJ2-3, with TRBD2 matching 11 bases. Germline V gives CDR1 SGHAT, CDR2 FQNNGV. V shed 6 bases and J 2 bases; nucleotides not matched to a gene: 7. The CDR3 sequence is 16 residues long. CDR3 region: CASSELAGGLTDTQYF. The DNA of the CDR3 is TGTGCCAGCAGTGAATTAGCGGGAGGGCTCACAGATACGCAGTATTTT.

V usage is TRBV7-3 and J usage is TRBJ2-1; D call uncertain. Germline CDR1 and CDR2: SGHTA and FQGTGA. The CDR3 spans 14 residues. Trimming shortened V by 1 base and J by 6 bases, and 10 bases separated the two germline ends. The CDR3 reads CASSLRPQGNEQFF. The CDR3 nucleotides read TGTGCCAGCAGCTTAAGGCCCCAAGGCAATGAGCAGTTCTTC.

The rearrangement links TRBV6-5 to TRBJ2-5; 7 nucleotides match TRBD2. The ends lost 6 bases at V and 5 bases at J; junction bases unmatched: 9. CDR1 MNHEY and CDR2 SVGAGI come from the germline V gene. The CDR3 is 14 residues long. For the CDR3, the DNA is TGTGCCAGCAGGAGGGAGGGCCTTGGGGAGACCCAGTACTTC. Translated, it gives CASRREGLGETQYF.

The rearrangement uses TRBV7-2 and TRBJ2-1, with no clear D. The CDR3 runs 15 residues. Trimming stripped 3 bases from V and 0 bases from J, with 9 bases between. Germline CDR1 SGHTA, CDR2 FQGNSA. The CDR3 DNA is TGTGCCAGCAGCTTCGACGGTAGCTCCTACAATGAGCAGTTCTTC. This encodes CASSFDGSSYNEQFF.

The J gene is TRBJ1-2, the V gene TRBV28; D is ambiguous. CDR1 MDHEN and CDR2 SYDVKM come from the germline V gene. V was clipped by 7 bases and J by 1 base, with 13 bases between them. This CDR3 has 14 amino acids. CDR3 in DNA: TGTGCCAGCACCCCGGTAGCGATTAACTATGGCTACACCTTC. Protein product: CASTPVAINYGYTF.

The chain links TRBV4-3 to TRBJ2-7, with 7 positions matching TRBD1. The CDR3 spans 16 residues. V lost 0 bases and J lost 2; bases outside the gene matches: 7. Looked up from germline, CDR1 is LGHNA and CDR2 is YSLEER. As DNA, the CDR3 is TGCGCCAGCAGCCAAGATATAGGGGGCTCCCCCTACGAGCAGTACTTC. Amino acids: CASSQDIGGSPYEQYF.

V usage is TRBV7-9 and J usage is TRBJ2-5; TRBD2 agrees at 9 bases. J was trimmed by 11 bases and V by 3 bases; bases with no gene match: 13. The CDR3 length is 15 residues. Germline CDR1 and CDR2: SEHNR and FQNEAQ (reference sequence). In DNA, the CDR3 is TGTGCCAGCAGCTTGACTAGCGGACCCCAACGGGAGCAGTACTTC. Translating gives CASSLTSGPQREQYF.

The chain combines TRBV19 with TRBJ1-2; TRBD1 aligns across 8 bases. V was clipped by 6 bases and J by 1 base; unmatched bases: 4. CDR3 size: 14 residues. CDR1 and CDR2 from the germline V gene are LNHDA and SQIVND (reference sequence). The CDR3 DNA follows: TGTGCCAGTAGACAGGACAGGGTTAACTATGGCTACACCTTC. Encoded protein: CASRQDRVNYGYTF.